Below, 25 T cell receptor beta chains from the same sample are listed, as sequenced in a study of T cells in Graves' hyperthyroidism and ophthalmopathy. RNA transcripts yielded amplified TCR beta CDR3 regions. Primed by the HTBI set, a first-round RT-PCR was run on the TCR CDR3. Each CDR3 protein gets one entry after TCRdb re-called the multiplex PCR reads with MiXCR. In the table there are over 500,000 distinct CDR3 sequences, around 15% of which are singletons. Source material: blood. The source is a woman aged 40 to 50 with Graves' hyperthyroidism.

This clonotype was detected ten times or more. This chain joins TRBV3-1 and TRBJ2-3, with D hard to call. This CDR3 has 11 residues. Germline lookup yields CDR1 LGHDT and CDR2 YNNKEL (reference sequence). The ends were cut back, 4 bases at V and 7 bases at J, with 6 bases in the middle. CDR3 sequence reads: CASSRANTQYF. CDR3 bases: TGTGCCAGCAGCCGGGCAAATACGCAGTATTTT.

There are many counts of this clonotype. The V gene is TRBV2, the J gene TRBJ1-1; TRBD1 matches at 9 bases. From germline, CDR1 is SNHLY and CDR2 FYNNEI. J lost 3 bases, V lost 6 bases, and 8 bases had no gene match. The CDR3 covers 15 residues. The CDR3 loop is CASRISGQGHTEAFF. The CDR3 region has the DNA TGTGCCAGCAGAATCTCGGGACAGGGCCACACTGAAGCTTTCTTT.

The sample holds many counts of this clonotype. The genes are TRBV12-5 and TRBJ1-1, with D hard to call. Germline V gene sequence: CDR1 LGHNT, CDR2 FRNRAP. This CDR3 has 13 amino acids. The V end lost 6 bases, the J end lost 11 bases, and 19 bases lay between the germline ends. The CDR3 sequence is CASGNIRAGPAFF. The DNA for the CDR3 is TGTGCTAGTGGAAACATAAGAGCAGGACCGGCTTTCTTT.

This clonotype was picked up many times. The J gene is TRBJ2-1, the V gene TRBV7-8; 11 positions agree with TRBD1. Germline values: CDR1 SGHVS, CDR2 FQNEAQ. J lost 4 bases, V lost 2 bases, and 25 bases had no gene match. This CDR3 spans 23 amino acids. The CDR3 DNA is TGTGCCAGCAGCTTACCGGGTCCCGGAGGGACAGGGGGAGCGGGAGTCGTATACAATGAGCAGTTCTTC. The encoded protein is CASSLPGPGGTGGAGVVYNEQFF.

This clonotype has a count of ten or more. The chain joins TRBV5-6 to TRBJ2-1; 8 positions agree with TRBD1. After removal of 2 bases from V and 4 bases from J, the junction contained 8 bases not matched to a gene. The CDR3 length is 16 residues. The germline V gene encodes CDR1 SGHDT and CDR2 YYEEEE. The CDR3 sequence: CASSFEVGQVYNEQFF. CDR3 in DNA: TGTGCCAGCAGCTTTGAAGTGGGACAGGTATACAATGAGCAGTTCTTC.

This clonotype has at least ten counts. V and J are TRBV3-1 and TRBJ2-1; D gene unclear. The V gene lost 0 bases and the J gene lost 10 bases, with 13 bases spanning the gap. CDR1 and CDR2 from the germline V gene are LGHDT and YNNKEL (reference sequence). The length of the CDR3 is 14 residues. The CDR3 loop reads CASSQDARPGEQFF. The CDR3 coding sequence is TGTGCCAGCAGCCAAGATGCAAGGCCCGGGGAGCAGTTCTTC.

This clonotype was picked up many times. Here the CDR3 reads CSAPADRNSPLHF. The CDR3 DNA reads TGCAGTGCCCCTGCGGACAGAAATTCACCCCTCCACTTT. V gene TRBV20-1 combines with J gene TRBJ1-6; tentatively, D is TRBD1 (6 bases). V was shortened by 6 bases and J by 7 bases, with 13 bases between the two germline ends. In germline, CDR1 is DFQATT, CDR2 SNEGSKA (reference sequence). The CDR3 extends over 13 amino acids.

This clonotype has ten or more counts. The chain has TRBV6-1 and TRBJ2-2, with D perhaps matching TRBD2 (5 bases). The V end was cut by 5 bases, the J end by 6 bases, with 19 bases between. Germline loops: CDR1 MNHNS, CDR2 SASEGT. This CDR3 has 16 amino acids. CDR3 amino acids: CASSNPGQTGAGELFF. CDR3 DNA sequence: TGTGCCAGCAGTAACCCCGGGCAGACCGGGGCCGGGGAGCTGTTTTTT.

This clonotype has at least ten counts. The J gene is TRBJ1-4, the V gene TRBV28; D call uncertain. Looked up from germline, CDR1 is MDHEN and CDR2 is SYDVKM. With 5 bases removed from V and 8 bases from J, the gap between germline ends came to 9 bases. CDR3 length: 12 residues. DNA for the CDR3: TGTGCCAGCAGTCCCGGGAAGGAAAAACTGTTTTTT. Amino acids: CASSPGKEKLFF.

This clonotype was detected a few times. The V and J genes are TRBV5-6 and TRBJ2-2, with TRBD1 matching 12 bases. J gave up 4 bases and V 1 base, and 11 bases lay outside the gene matches. The CDR3 loop spans 19 amino acids. Per germline, CDR1 SGHDT and CDR2 YYEEEE. Here the CDR3 reads CASSLSTGTGGFGTGELFF. The CDR3 DNA is TGTGCCAGCAGCTTGTCCACCGGGACAGGGGGCTTTGGCACCGGGGAGCTGTTTTTT.

The chain combines TRBV20-1 with TRBJ2-2; D is tentatively TRBD1 or TRBD2 (5 bases each). This CDR3 has 14 residues. The germline CDR1 and CDR2 sequences are DFQATT and SNEGSKA (reference sequence). Trimming removed 6 bases at V and 5 bases at J, with 16 bases between. The CDR3 region has the DNA TGCAGTGCCCCGGGACCCATCTATACCGGGGAGCTGTTTTTT. It translates to CSAPGPIYTGELFF.

This clonotype was detected ten times or more. The J gene is TRBJ2-7, the V gene TRBV28, with unresolved D. Trimming removed 3 bases at V and 4 bases at J, with 7 bases between. Germline-derived CDR1 and CDR2 are MDHEN and SYDVKM. The CDR3 loop spans 12 amino acids. As DNA, the CDR3 is TGTGCCAGCAGTTTGGCGGAGTACGAGCAGTACTTC. Protein sequence: CASSLAEYEQYF.

This clonotype was recorded many times. This sequence joins TRBV2 and TRBJ2-3, with a tentative D call TRBD2 (6 bases). Germline V gene lookup returns CDR1 SNHLY and CDR2 FYNNEI. V lost 1 base to trimming and J lost 6 bases, with 20 bases between them. The CDR3 sequence is 17 residues long. As DNA, the CDR3 is TGTGCCAGCAGTGAAGAGGGGTTAGCGGCTTCTGAGGATACGCAGTATTTT. This encodes CASSEEGLAASEDTQYF.

Concerning this clonotype: This CDR3 is missing its conserved last phenylalanine or tryptophan, likely due to a read error. The chain carries TRBV5-6 and TRBJ2-2; weak D call: TRBD2 (5 bases). This CDR3 contains 21 residues. V was trimmed by 1 base and J by 1 base, leaving 26 bases between them. In germline, CDR1 is SGHDT, CDR2 YYEEEE. Written as DNA, the CDR3 is TGTGCCAGCAGCTTGACGGGATGGACTGAGAATTACTACAGGAACACCGGGGAGCTGTTTCTT. Amino acid sequence: CASSLTGWTENYYRNTGELFL.

This clonotype appeared many times. This rearrangement joins TRBV6-4 to TRBJ1-1, with D maybe TRBD1 (5 bases). The CDR3 has 15 residues. The germline V and J ends were trimmed by 3 bases and 2 bases, with 13 bases remaining between them. Germline-derived CDR1 and CDR2 are MRHNA and SNTAGT. The CDR3 DNA follows: TGTGCCAGCAGTGAGTCTGCAGGGACCAACACTGAAGCTTTCTTT. Its protein product is CASSESAGTNTEAFF.

The gene calls are TRBV16 and TRBJ1-4; 8 bases map to TRBD1. Germline lookup yields CDR1 KGHSY and CDR2 FQNENV. The CDR3 has 16 residues. Trimming cost V 0 bases and J 4 bases; bases outside gene matches: 4. The CDR3 nucleotides are TGTGCCAGCAGCCAATCCGACAGGGGACATAATGAAAAACTGTTTTTT. It yields the protein CASSQSDRGHNEKLFF.

J is TRBJ1-1 and V is TRBV7-9; no clear D. CDR3 length: 14 residues. The ends were cut back, 6 bases at V and 8 bases at J, with 19 bases in the middle. From germline, CDR1 is SEHNR and CDR2 FQNEAQ (reference sequence). The CDR3 region has the DNA TGTGCCAGCAGTCCCGCCGGACTCCCCGGGGAAGCTTTCTTT. The encoded protein is CASSPAGLPGEAFF. Full variable domain (outside the CDR3, taken from reference TRBV7-9 and TRBJ1-1): DTGVSQNPRHKITKRGQNVTFRCDPISEHNRLYWYRQTLGQGPEFLTYFQNEAQLEKSRLLSDRFSAERPKGSFSTLEIQRTEQGDSAMYLCASSPAGLPGEAFFGQGTRLTVV.

This clonotype was counted between two and nine times. The V and J genes are TRBV14 and TRBJ2-2, with D unclear. The germline V and J ends were trimmed by 1 base and 5 bases, with 11 bases remaining between them. From germline, CDR1 is SGHDN and CDR2 FVKESK. The CDR3 is 15 amino acids. The CDR3 DNA is TGTGCCAGCAGCCAAGCGGTCCTCCAAACCGGGGAGCTGTTTTTT. Translation: CASSQAVLQTGELFF.

This clonotype has ten or more counts. This CDR3 reads CAWSWGEKLFF. In DNA, the CDR3 is TGTGCCTGGAGTTGGGGGGAAAAACTGTTTTTT. The chain is built from TRBV30 and TRBJ1-4; a weak D match, TRBD1 (5 bases). The V gene's germline CDR1 is GTSNPN and CDR2 SVGIG (reference sequence). The CDR3 totals 11 residues. With 2 bases removed from V and 8 bases from J, the gap between germline ends came to 6 bases. The whole variable domain, remainder taken from reference TRBV30 and TRBJ1-4, is SQTIHQWPATLVQPVGSPLSLECTVEGTSNPNLYWYRQAAGRGLQLLFYSVGIGQISSEVPQNLSASRPQDRQFILSSKKLLLSDSGFYLCAWSWGEKLFFGSGTQLSVL.

This clonotype was seen a few times. The rearrangement links TRBV12-3 or TRBV12-4 to TRBJ2-7, with D perhaps TRBD2 (6 bases). The CDR3 consists of 15 residues. With 3 bases removed from V and 6 bases from J, the gap between germline ends came to 18 bases. The CDR3 is CASSFGGLPLSEQYF. As DNA, the CDR3 is TGTGCCAGCAGTTTTGGGGGACTCCCACTTAGCGAGCAGTACTTC.

This clonotype was seen many times. This chain uses TRBV10-3 with TRBJ1-5, with D possibly matching TRBD1 (6 bases). V lost 2 bases and J lost 6, with 14 bases in between. The germline V gene has CDR1 ENHRY and CDR2 SYGVKD. This CDR3 contains 15 residues. The CDR3 DNA is TGTGCCATCAGTGAGACGACAGGTTCTGGTCAGCCCCAGCATTTT. Translating it yields CAISETTGSGQPQHF.

This clonotype was counted many times. The rearrangement joins TRBV27 to TRBJ2-7, with TRBD1 matching 9 bases. From germline, CDR1 is MNHEY and CDR2 SMNVEV (reference sequence). Trimming took 2 bases from V and 5 from J; bases not matched to a gene: 4. This CDR3 spans 14 amino acids. The CDR3 DNA reads TGTGCCAGCAGTTTAGGGACAGGGCGCAACGAGCAGTACTTC. It is translated as CASSLGTGRNEQYF.

This clonotype occurred many times. The chain has TRBV27 and TRBJ2-7, with D perhaps assigned TRBD1 or TRBD2 (5 bases each). The germline V and J ends were trimmed by 6 bases and 4 bases, with 25 bases remaining between them. Germline lookup yields CDR1 MNHEY and CDR2 SMNVEV (reference sequence). This CDR3 is 17 amino acids long. The DNA of the CDR3 is TGTGCCAGCAGCCCCAGGGCCCCAGGGAGCGTAGTATACGAGCAGTACTTC. Translation: CASSPRAPGSVVYEQYF.

This clonotype was recorded at least ten times. Sequence at one end of the junction differs from germline and may be a read error. This sequence joins TRBV5-1 and TRBJ2-1, with 11 bases aligning to TRBD2. CDR1 and CDR2 (germline): SGHRS, YFSETQ. The CDR3 covers 16 residues. In DNA, the CDR3 is TGCGCCAGCAACTTGGAGGCTAGCGGGAGGTACAATGAGCAGTTCTTC. This sequence encodes CASNLEASGRYNEQFF.

The gene calls are TRBV19 and TRBJ2-2; D is uncertain. Germline V CDR1 and CDR2: LNHDA, SQIVND (reference sequence). The CDR3 spans 11 residues. Trimming stripped 7 bases from V and 8 bases from J, with 8 bases between. The CDR3 loop reads CASTRSGELFF. The CDR3 DNA reads TGTGCCAGTACAAGGTCGGGGGAGCTGTTTTTT.